This T cell receptor beta chain was captured by sequencing in a study of blood T cell repertoires in COVID-19. As regards this clone: This same CDR3 is encoded by further DNA sequences in the sample.

The method was immunoSEQ multiplex PCR; TCRdb's version includes in-frame clones alone and lacks a portion of them. In the table there are about 130,000 clones, around 86% of which are singletons. The CDR3 contains 14 residues. The V gene lost 5 bases and the J gene lost 4 bases, with 14 bases spanning the gap. The germline CDR1 and CDR2 sequences are LGHDT and YNNKEL (reference sequence). The receptor comes from a man in his forties or fifties with active COVID-19. Sequencing was performed on peripheral blood. V gene TRBV3-1 (or the pseudogene TRBV3-2) combines with J gene TRBJ1-1; D may be TRBD1 (6 bases). This chain's CDR3 is CASSSLTGGTEAFF. CDR3 DNA: TGTGCCAGCAGCTCCCTGACAGGAGGCACTGAAGCTTTCTTT.